This T cell receptor beta chain originates from a study of blood T cell repertoires in COVID-19. Per the authors' pipeline: Amplifying reference gene primers gave estimates of nucleated cell counts. Profiling relied on immunoSEQ multiplex PCR, and the TCRdb table lists in-frame clones only, not all of them. V and J calls plus clone size are reproduced from that table; the DNA served to infer D and trimming. This sample has about 220,000 clones, with about four fifths found just once. CDR1 and CDR2 from the germline V gene are LGHDT and YNNKEL (reference sequence). This CDR3 is 14 amino acids long. With V trimmed by 2 bases and J by 4 bases, 1 base remained unmatched.

The chain employs TRBV3-1 (or the pseudogene TRBV3-2) and TRBJ2-1, with TRBD2 identical over 8 bases. Specimen: PBMCs or T cells enriched from blood (not recorded which). The source is a middle-aged woman with acute COVID-19. The CDR3 region has the DNA TGTGCCAGCAGCCAACCTAGCGGGTACAATGAGCAGTTCTTC. It codes for CASSQPSGYNEQFF.